The entry below gives a single TCR beta chain sequence along with its context. The sample comes from a study of blood T cell repertoires in COVID-19. Libraries were prepared by immunoSEQ multiplex PCR; TCRdb keeps only in-frame clonotypes and omits some of them. Here the sample spans roughly 250,000 clones, 82% being singletons. Trimming at V came to 0 bases and at J to 0 bases, leaving 2 bases not matched to a gene. Germline CDR1 is GTSNPN and CDR2 is SVGIG (reference sequence). The CDR3 length is 15 residues. This sequence originates from a woman aged 55-75 years with active or convalescent COVID-19. Sequencing was carried out using peripheral blood. This chain uses TRBV30 with TRBJ1-5; TRBD1 aligns across 7 bases. The CDR3 sequence: CAWSVGGFSNQPQHF. DNA of the CDR3: TGTGCCTGGAGTGTAGGGGGCTTTAGCAATCAGCCCCAGCATTTT.